This TCR beta chain was identified in a study of T cell responses to AZD1222 COVID-19 vaccine. Study-wide points: The sample set comprised mostly white British donors with more females, and clonal diversity was possibly underestimated. Only 5 or 6 people who got AZD1222 tested seropositive at baseline. Nearly half of the spike-specific TCRs reportedly recognize variant regions that carry no mutations.

As concerns this clone: Its specificity is unknown.

Combined were second doses at about 4 or about 12 weeks. The repertoire was sequenced with immunoSEQ multiplex PCR; TCRdb's copy has only in-frame clones and lacks some. The sample comprises about 150,000 clones, about nine tenths of which are singletons, and about 5.9% rests with the top ten. CDR3 size: 15 residues. Per germline, CDR1 LNHDA and CDR2 SQIVND (reference sequence). V lost 5 bases and J 6 bases, leaving 19 bases between the germline ends. Material: peripheral blood, obtained 28 days after the second AZD1222 dose. The V gene is TRBV19, the J gene TRBJ1-2; D is undetermined. This receptor was obtained from an adult who received the AZD1222 COVID-19 vaccine. CDR3 coding DNA: TGTGCCAGTAGTTTGGACCCTCGCCCGACTAATGGCTACACCTTC. Its translation is CASSLDPRPTNGYTF.